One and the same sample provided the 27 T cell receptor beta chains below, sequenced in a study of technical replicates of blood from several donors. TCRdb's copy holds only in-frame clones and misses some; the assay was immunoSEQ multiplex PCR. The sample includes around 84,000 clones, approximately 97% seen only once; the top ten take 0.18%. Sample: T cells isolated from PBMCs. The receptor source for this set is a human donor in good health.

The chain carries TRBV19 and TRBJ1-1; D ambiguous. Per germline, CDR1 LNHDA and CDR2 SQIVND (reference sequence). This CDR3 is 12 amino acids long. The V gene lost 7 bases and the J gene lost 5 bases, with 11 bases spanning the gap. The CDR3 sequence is CASKWRGTEAFF. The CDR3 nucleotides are TGTGCCAGTAAGTGGCGGGGAACTGAAGCTTTCTTT. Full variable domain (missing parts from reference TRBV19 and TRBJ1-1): DGGITQSPKYLFRKEGQNVTLSCEQNLNHDAMYWYRQDPGQGLRLIYYSQIVNDFQKGDIAEGYSVSREKKESFPLTVTSAQKNPTAFYLCASKWRGTEAFFGQGTRLTVV.

CDR3 bases: TGTGCCAGCAGTCAGGGGATTAGCAATCAGCCCCAGCATTTT. Translated, it gives CASSQGISNQPQHF. This chain uses TRBV7-6 with TRBJ1-5, with a tentative D call TRBD1 (6 bases). The CDR3 totals 14 residues. Trimming left V 6 bases short and J 0 bases short, with 9 bases between. Germline V CDR1 and CDR2: SGHVS, FNYEAQ. Full variable domain (outside the CDR3, taken from reference TRBV7-6 and TRBJ1-5): GAGVSQSPRYKVTKRGQDVALRCDPISGHVSLYWYRQALGQGPEFLTYFNYEAQQDKSGLPNDRFSAERPEGSISTLTIQRTEQRDSAMYRCASSQGISNQPQHFGDGTRLSIL.

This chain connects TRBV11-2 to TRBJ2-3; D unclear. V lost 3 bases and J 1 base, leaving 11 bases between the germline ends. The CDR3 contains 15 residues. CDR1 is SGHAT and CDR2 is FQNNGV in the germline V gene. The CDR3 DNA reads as TGTGCCAGCAGCTTTATAGCAACCGGCACAGATACGCAGTATTTT. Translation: CASSFIATGTDTQYF.

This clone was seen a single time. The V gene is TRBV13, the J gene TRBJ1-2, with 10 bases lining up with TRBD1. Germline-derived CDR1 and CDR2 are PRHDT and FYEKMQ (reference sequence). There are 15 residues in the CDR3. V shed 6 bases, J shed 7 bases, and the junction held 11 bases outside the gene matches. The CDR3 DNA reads TGTGCCAGCAGTCTCCGGGACAGGGGAGGGTTTGGCTACACCTTC. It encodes CASSLRDRGGFGYTF.

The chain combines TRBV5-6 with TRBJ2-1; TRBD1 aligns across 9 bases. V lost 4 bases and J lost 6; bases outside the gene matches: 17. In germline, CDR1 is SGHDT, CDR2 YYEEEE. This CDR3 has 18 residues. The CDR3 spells CASSDDLRDRVMANEQFF. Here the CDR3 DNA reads TGTGCCAGCAGCGATGATCTAAGGGACAGGGTGATGGCCAATGAGCAGTTCTTC.

The CDR3 region is CASGLAILRDRSSYEQYF. In nucleotides, the CDR3 is TGTGCTAGTGGTTTGGCCATCCTCCGGGACAGGAGCTCCTACGAGCAGTACTTC. The rearrangement joins TRBV12-5 to TRBJ2-7; TRBD1 matches 8 bases. The V and J ends lost 1 base and 0 bases, in that order; junction bases with no gene match: 11. Germline V lookup: CDR1 LGHNT, CDR2 FRNRAP. The CDR3 sequence is 18 residues long. The full variable domain, completed using reference TRBV12-5 and TRBJ2-7, is DARVTQTPRHKVTEMGQEVTMRCQPILGHNTVFWYRQTMMQGLELLAYFRNRAPLDDSGMPKDRFSAEMPDATLATLKIQPSEPRDSAVYFCASGLAILRDRSSYEQYFGPGTRLTVT.

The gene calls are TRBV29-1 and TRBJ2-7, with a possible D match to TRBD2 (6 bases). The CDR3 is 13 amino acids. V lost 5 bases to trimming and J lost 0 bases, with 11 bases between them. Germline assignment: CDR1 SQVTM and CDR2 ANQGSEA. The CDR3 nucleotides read TGCAGCGTTTGGGAGGCGAGCTCCTACGAGCAGTACTTC. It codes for CSVWEASSYEQYF.

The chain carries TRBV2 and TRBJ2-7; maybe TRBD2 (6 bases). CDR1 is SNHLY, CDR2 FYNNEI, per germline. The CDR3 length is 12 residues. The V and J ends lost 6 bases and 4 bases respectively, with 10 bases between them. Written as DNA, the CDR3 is TGTGCCAGCAGCCGGGAGCGGTACGAGCAGTACTTC. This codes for CASSRERYEQYF.

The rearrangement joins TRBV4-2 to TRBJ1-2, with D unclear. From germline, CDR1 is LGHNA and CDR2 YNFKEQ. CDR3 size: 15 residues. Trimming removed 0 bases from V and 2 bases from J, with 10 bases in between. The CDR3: CASSQDFSGNYGYTF. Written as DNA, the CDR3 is TGTGCCAGCAGCCAAGATTTTTCCGGGAACTATGGCTACACCTTC.

CDR3 in amino acids: CASSARGGSYYGYTF. In DNA form, the CDR3 reads TGTGCCAGCAGCGCGCGAGGGGGCTCCTACTATGGCTACACCTTC. This sequence joins TRBV5-4 and TRBJ1-2, with 7 nucleotides matching TRBD1. Germline V gene data show CDR1 as SGHNT and CDR2 as YYREEE (reference sequence). The CDR3 covers 15 residues. The V gene end was trimmed by 4 bases and the J gene end by 3 bases; junction bases not matched to a gene: 9.

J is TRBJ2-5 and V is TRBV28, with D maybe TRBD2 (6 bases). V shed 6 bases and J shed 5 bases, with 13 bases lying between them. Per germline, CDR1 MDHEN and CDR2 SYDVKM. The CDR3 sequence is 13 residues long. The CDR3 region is CASSQGGWETQYF. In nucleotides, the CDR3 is TGTGCCAGCAGCCAAGGAGGGTGGGAGACCCAGTACTTC.

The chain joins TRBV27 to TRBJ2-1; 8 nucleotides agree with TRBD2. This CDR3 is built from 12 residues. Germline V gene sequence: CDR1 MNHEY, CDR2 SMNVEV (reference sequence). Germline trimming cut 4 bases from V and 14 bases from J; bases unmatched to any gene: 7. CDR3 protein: CASSSPGGEKFF. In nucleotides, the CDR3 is TGTGCCAGCAGTTCCCCGGGGGGGGAGAAGTTCTTC.

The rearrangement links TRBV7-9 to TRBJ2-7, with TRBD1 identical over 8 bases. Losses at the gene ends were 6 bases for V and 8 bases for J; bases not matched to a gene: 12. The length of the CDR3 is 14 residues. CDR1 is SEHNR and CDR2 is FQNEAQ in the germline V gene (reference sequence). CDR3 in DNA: TGTGCCAGCAGTAAGACAGGGGACCATCTAAAGCAGTACTTC. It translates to CASSKTGDHLKQYF.

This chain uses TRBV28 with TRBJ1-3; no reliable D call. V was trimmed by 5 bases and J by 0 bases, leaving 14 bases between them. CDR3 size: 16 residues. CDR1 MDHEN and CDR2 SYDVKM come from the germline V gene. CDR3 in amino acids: CASSGEQAHSGNTIYF. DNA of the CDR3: TGTGCCAGCAGTGGGGAGCAGGCCCACTCTGGAAACACCATATATTTT.

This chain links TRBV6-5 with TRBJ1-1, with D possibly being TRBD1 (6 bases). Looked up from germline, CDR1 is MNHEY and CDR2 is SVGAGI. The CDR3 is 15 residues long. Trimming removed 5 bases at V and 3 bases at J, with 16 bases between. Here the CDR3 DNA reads TGTGCCAGCAGTCCGGACAGCCGGCTGCACACTGAAGCTTTCTTT. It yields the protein CASSPDSRLHTEAFF.

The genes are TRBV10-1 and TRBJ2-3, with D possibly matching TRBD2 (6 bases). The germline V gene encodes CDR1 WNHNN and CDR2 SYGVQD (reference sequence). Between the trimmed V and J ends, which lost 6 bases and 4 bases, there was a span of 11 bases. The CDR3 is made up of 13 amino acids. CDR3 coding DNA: TGCGCCAGCAGCGGGCAGCGGGCAGATACGCAGTATTTT. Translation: CASSGQRADTQYF.

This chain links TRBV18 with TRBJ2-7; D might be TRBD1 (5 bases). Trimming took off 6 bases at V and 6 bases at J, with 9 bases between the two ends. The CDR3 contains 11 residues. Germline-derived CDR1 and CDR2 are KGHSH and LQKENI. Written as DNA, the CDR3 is TGTGCCAGCTCTACCAGGGTCGAGCAGTACTTC. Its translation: CASSTRVEQYF.

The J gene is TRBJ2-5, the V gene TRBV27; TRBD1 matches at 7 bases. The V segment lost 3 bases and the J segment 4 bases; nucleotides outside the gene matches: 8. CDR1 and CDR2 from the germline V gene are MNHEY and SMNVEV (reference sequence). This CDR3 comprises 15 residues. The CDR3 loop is CASSLRDSVTETQYF. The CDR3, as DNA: TGTGCCAGCAGTTTGAGGGACAGTGTTACAGAGACCCAGTACTTC.

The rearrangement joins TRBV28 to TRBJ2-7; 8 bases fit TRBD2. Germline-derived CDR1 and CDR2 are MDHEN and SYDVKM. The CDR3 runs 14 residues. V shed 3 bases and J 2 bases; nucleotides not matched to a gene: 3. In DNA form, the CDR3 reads TGTGCCAGCAGTTTGGTACTAGCGGCCTACGAGCAGTACTTC. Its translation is CASSLVLAAYEQYF.

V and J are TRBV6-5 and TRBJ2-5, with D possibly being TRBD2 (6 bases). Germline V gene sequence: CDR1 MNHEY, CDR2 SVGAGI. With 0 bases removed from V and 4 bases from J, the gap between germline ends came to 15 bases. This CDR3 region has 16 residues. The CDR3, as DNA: TGTGCCAGCAGTTACTCGTCTGGGCGGGGATCAGAGACCCAGTACTTC. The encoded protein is CASSYSSGRGSETQYF.

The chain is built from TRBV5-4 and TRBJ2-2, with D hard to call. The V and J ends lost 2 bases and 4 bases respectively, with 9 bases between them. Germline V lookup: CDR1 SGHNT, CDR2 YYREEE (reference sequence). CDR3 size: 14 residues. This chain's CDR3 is CASSFGQITGELFF. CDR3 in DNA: TGTGCCAGCAGCTTTGGGCAGATCACCGGGGAGCTGTTTTTT.

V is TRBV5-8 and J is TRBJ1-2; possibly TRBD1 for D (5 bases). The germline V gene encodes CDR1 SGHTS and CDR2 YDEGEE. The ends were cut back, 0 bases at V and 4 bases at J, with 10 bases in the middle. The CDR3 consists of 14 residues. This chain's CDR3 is CASSLGQTTYGYTF. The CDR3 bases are TGTGCCAGCAGCTTGGGACAGACAACCTATGGCTACACCTTC.

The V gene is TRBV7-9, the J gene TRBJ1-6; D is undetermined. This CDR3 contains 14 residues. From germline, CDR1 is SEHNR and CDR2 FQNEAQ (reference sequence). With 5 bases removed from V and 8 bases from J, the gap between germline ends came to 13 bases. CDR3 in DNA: TGTGCCAGCAGCCCTCAAGCGAGCGATTCACCCCTCCACTTT. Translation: CASSPQASDSPLHF. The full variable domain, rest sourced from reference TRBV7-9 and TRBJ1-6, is DTGVSQNPRHKITKRGQNVTFRCDPISEHNRLYWYRQTLGQGPEFLTYFQNEAQLEKSRLLSDRFSAERPKGSFSTLEIQRTEQGDSAMYLCASSPQASDSPLHFGNGTRLTVT.

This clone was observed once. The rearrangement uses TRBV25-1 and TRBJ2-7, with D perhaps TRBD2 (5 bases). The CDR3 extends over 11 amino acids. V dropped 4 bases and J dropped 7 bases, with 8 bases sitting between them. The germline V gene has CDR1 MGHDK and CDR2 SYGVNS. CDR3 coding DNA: TGTGCCAGCAGTGGAGGGTGGGAGCAGTACTTC. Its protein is CASSGGWEQYF.

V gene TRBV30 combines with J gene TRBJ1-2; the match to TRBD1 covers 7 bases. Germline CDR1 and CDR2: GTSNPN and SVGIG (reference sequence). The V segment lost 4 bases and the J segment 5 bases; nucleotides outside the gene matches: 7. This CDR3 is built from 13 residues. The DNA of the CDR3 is TGTGCCTGGATTTCGGGACAGCTATATGGCTACACCTTC. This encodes CAWISGQLYGYTF.

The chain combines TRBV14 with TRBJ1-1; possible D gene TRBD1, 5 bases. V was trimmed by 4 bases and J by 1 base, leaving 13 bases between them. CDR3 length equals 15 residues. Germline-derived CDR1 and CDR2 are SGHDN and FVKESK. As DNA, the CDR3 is TGTGCCAGCAGCCCACAGGCTACCCCGAACACTGAAGCTTTCTTT. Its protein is CASSPQATPNTEAFF. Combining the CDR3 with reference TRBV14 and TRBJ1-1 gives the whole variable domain EAGVTQFPSHSVIEKGQTVTLRCDPISGHDNLYWYRRVMGKEIKFLLHFVKESKQDESGMPNNRFLAERTGGTYSTLKVQPAELEDSGVYFCASSPQATPNTEAFFGQGTRLTVV.

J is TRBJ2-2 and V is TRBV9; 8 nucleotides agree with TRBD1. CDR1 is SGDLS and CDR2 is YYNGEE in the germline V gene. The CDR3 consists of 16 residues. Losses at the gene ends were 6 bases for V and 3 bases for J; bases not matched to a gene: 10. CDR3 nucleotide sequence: TGTGCCAGCACCGCGTCACAGGGGGTGGACACCGGGGAGCTGTTTTTT. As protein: CASTASQGVDTGELFF.